Listed below are T cell receptor beta chains from one sample, sequenced in a study of T cell responses to AZD1222 COVID-19 vaccine. Clones were sequenced by immunoSEQ multiplex PCR, and TCRdb holds only the in-frame ones, with some missing. Among approximately 110,000 clones listed, about 85% were seen once. This specimen consisted of peripheral blood, obtained on day 0 of AZD1222 vaccination. The receptor set was obtained from an adult in good health. The CDR3 runs from the conserved cysteine through the conserved F or W. Each record gives: V gene, D gene, clone size, J gene, CDR3 DNA, CDR3 protein. The D gene is left open where the match is weak. Part of the rows lack a size; the others show once, few, many or a class for expanded clones.

v_call: TRBV28; d_call: TRBD1; clone_size: NA; j_call: TRBJ2-3; cdr3_nt: TGTGCCAGCAGCCGAGGGGGACAGGGTACAGATACGCAGTATTTT; cdr3_aa: CASSRGGQGTDTQYF
v_call: TRBV19; d_call: TRBD1; clone_size: NA; j_call: TRBJ1-2; cdr3_nt: TGTGCCAGTAGGTCGGGACAGGCGTCCTATGGCTACACCTTC; cdr3_aa: CASRSGQASYGYTF
v_call: TRBV2; d_call: TRBD2; clone_size: few; j_call: TRBJ2-7; cdr3_nt: TGTGCCAGCAGACCCGGGGGGGCCGGGTACGAGCAGTACTTC; cdr3_aa: CASRPGGAGYEQYF
v_call: TRBV30; d_call: TRBD2; clone_size: NA; j_call: TRBJ2-1; cdr3_nt: TGTGCCTGGAGTTTTTCCCGGACTAGTAATTTAGGTCGGCAGTTCTTC; cdr3_aa: CAWSFSRTSNLGRQFF
v_call: TRBV5-1; d_call: NA; clone_size: NA; j_call: TRBJ2-3; cdr3_nt: TGCGCCAGCACCTCGGAGGCTCTGGGCGATACGCAGTATTTT; cdr3_aa: CASTSEALGDTQYF
v_call: TRBV27; d_call: TRBD2; clone_size: once; j_call: TRBJ2-3; cdr3_nt: TGTGCCAGCAGTTTTCCTAGCGGTCATACGCAGTATTTT; cdr3_aa: CASSFPSGHTQYF
v_call: TRBV9; d_call: NA; clone_size: NA; j_call: TRBJ2-2; cdr3_nt: TGTGCCAGCAGCCCTACAGGGACCGGGGAGCTGTTTTTT; cdr3_aa: CASSPTGTGELFF
v_call: TRBV5-4; d_call: NA; clone_size: NA; j_call: TRBJ1-1; cdr3_nt: TGTGCCAGCAGCTTGGAAGCAGCGAACACTGAAGCTTTCTTT; cdr3_aa: CASSLEAANTEAFF
v_call: TRBV18; d_call: NA; clone_size: once; j_call: TRBJ1-1; cdr3_nt: TGTGCCAGCTCAAACTCCGGGGCTGACACTGAAGCTTTCTTT; cdr3_aa: CASSNSGADTEAFF
v_call: TRBV28; d_call: NA; clone_size: NA; j_call: TRBJ1-2; cdr3_nt: TGTGCCAGCAGTTTGGGCCAGAAGGATGGCTACACCTTC; cdr3_aa: CASSLGQKDGYTF
v_call: TRBV19; d_call: NA; clone_size: NA; j_call: TRBJ2-1; cdr3_nt: TGTGCCAGTAGTATAGTGTGGAGACAGAACAATGAGCAGTTCTTC; cdr3_aa: CASSIVWRQNNEQFF
v_call: TRBV9; d_call: NA; clone_size: NA; j_call: TRBJ1-2; cdr3_nt: TGTGCCAGCAGCCCGAGCGACAGGATTTGGGATGGCTACACCTTC; cdr3_aa: CASSPSDRIWDGYTF
v_call: TRBV28; d_call: TRBD1; clone_size: once; j_call: TRBJ1-4; cdr3_nt: TGTGCCAGCAGTTTCCACGTGACAGGGGGCTGGAAAAAACTGTTTTTT; cdr3_aa: CASSFHVTGGWKKLFF
v_call: TRBV7-9; d_call: NA; clone_size: NA; j_call: TRBJ2-3; cdr3_nt: TGTGCCAGCAGCTTAGTAGGGACACTCTCAGATACGCAGTATTTT; cdr3_aa: CASSLVGTLSDTQYF
v_call: TRBV10-3; d_call: NA; clone_size: NA; j_call: TRBJ1-6; cdr3_nt: TGTGCCATCCGGGACCAGGTGTCACCCCTCCACTTT; cdr3_aa: CAIRDQVSPLHF
v_call: TRBV12-3/TRBV12-4; d_call: NA; clone_size: once; j_call: TRBJ1-5; cdr3_nt: TGTGCCAGCAGTTTCAGAGCCTTGGAGCCCCAGCATTTT; cdr3_aa: CASSFRALEPQHF
v_call: TRBV2; d_call: NA; clone_size: NA; j_call: TRBJ1-5; cdr3_nt: TGTGCCAGCACCCCCGGGACTGGTGGGACGGGGCCCCAGCATTTT; cdr3_aa: CASTPGTGGTGPQHF
v_call: TRBV24-1; d_call: TRBD2; clone_size: NA; j_call: TRBJ2-3; cdr3_nt: TGTGCCACCAAAGCGGGAGGGCCGGGGTCAGATACGCAGTATTTT; cdr3_aa: CATKAGGPGSDTQYF
v_call: TRBV15; d_call: TRBD1; clone_size: NA; j_call: TRBJ2-7; cdr3_nt: TGTGCCACCAGCAGAGATTTTAGGACAGGGGCCAACTACGAGCAGTACTTC; cdr3_aa: CATSRDFRTGANYEQYF
v_call: TRBV7-2; d_call: TRBD1; clone_size: NA; j_call: TRBJ2-3; cdr3_nt: TGTGCCAGCAGCTTAACAGGGGTCCCCCCCACAGATACGCAGTATTTT; cdr3_aa: CASSLTGVPPTDTQYF
v_call: TRBV6-5; d_call: TRBD1; clone_size: NA; j_call: TRBJ1-2; cdr3_nt: TGTGCCAGCAGGGCCGGGACAGCTACAAACTATGGCTACACCTTC; cdr3_aa: CASRAGTATNYGYTF
v_call: TRBV7-2; d_call: NA; clone_size: NA; j_call: TRBJ1-6; cdr3_nt: TGTGCCAGCAGCCCCGGAGGGCACTCCTATAATTCACCCCTCCACTTT; cdr3_aa: CASSPGGHSYNSPLHF
v_call: TRBV4-2; d_call: TRBD1; clone_size: NA; j_call: TRBJ1-1; cdr3_nt: TGTGCCAGCAGCCAAGCGAAGACAGGGGGGACTGAAGCTTTCTTT; cdr3_aa: CASSQAKTGGTEAFF
v_call: TRBV27; d_call: NA; clone_size: once; j_call: TRBJ1-6; cdr3_nt: TGTGCCAGCAGTTTATCTTCTACTTATAATTCACCCCTCCACTTT; cdr3_aa: CASSLSSTYNSPLHF
v_call: TRBV19; d_call: TRBD1; clone_size: NA; j_call: TRBJ1-4; cdr3_nt: TGTGCCAGTTCCGGGACAGGGGAGACTGAAAAACTGTTTTTT; cdr3_aa: CASSGTGETEKLFF
v_call: TRBV3-1/TRBV3-2; d_call: TRBD2; clone_size: NA; j_call: TRBJ2-7; cdr3_nt: TGTGCCAGCAGCCAAGGAAGCGGGGCGGGGTACGAGCAGTACTTC; cdr3_aa: CASSQGSGAGYEQYF
v_call: TRBV5-1; d_call: NA; clone_size: NA; j_call: TRBJ2-5; cdr3_nt: TGCGCCAGCAGCTTGGGACTGGATAAAGAGACCCAGTACTTC; cdr3_aa: CASSLGLDKETQYF
v_call: TRBV10-3; d_call: NA; clone_size: NA; j_call: TRBJ1-1; cdr3_nt: TGTGCCATCAGTGAGACCCAGGTGAACTCTGAAGCTTTCTTT; cdr3_aa: CAISETQVNSEAFF
v_call: TRBV12-5; d_call: NA; clone_size: NA; j_call: TRBJ1-6; cdr3_nt: TGTGCTAGTGGTTTATGGCAGGTTAATTCACCCCTCCACTTT; cdr3_aa: CASGLWQVNSPLHF
v_call: TRBV24-1; d_call: TRBD2; clone_size: NA; j_call: TRBJ2-3; cdr3_nt: TGTGCCACCAGTGATTGGGGGGGGATAGAGTCTACAGATACGCAGTATTTT; cdr3_aa: CATSDWGGIESTDTQYF
v_call: TRBV15; d_call: TRBD2; clone_size: NA; j_call: TRBJ2-3; cdr3_nt: TGTGCCACCAGCACCACTAGCGACGGCACAGATACGCAGTATTTT; cdr3_aa: CATSTTSDGTDTQYF
v_call: TRBV3-1/TRBV3-2; d_call: NA; clone_size: NA; j_call: TRBJ1-4; cdr3_nt: TGTGCCAGCAGACTAGCAGGGGATGAAAAACTGTTTTTT; cdr3_aa: CASRLAGDEKLFF
v_call: TRBV5-1; d_call: NA; clone_size: NA; j_call: TRBJ1-4; cdr3_nt: TGCGCCAGCAGCTTGTCGGGCCCTAATGAAAAACTGTTTTTT; cdr3_aa: CASSLSGPNEKLFF
v_call: TRBV5-6; d_call: NA; clone_size: NA; j_call: TRBJ1-1; cdr3_nt: TGTGCCAGCAGCTTGTATGGCACTGAAGCTTTCTTT; cdr3_aa: CASSLYGTEAFF
v_call: TRBV6-1; d_call: NA; clone_size: NA; j_call: TRBJ1-6; cdr3_nt: TGTGCCAGCAGTGAACCAGGGACAAATTCACCCCTCCACTTT; cdr3_aa: CASSEPGTNSPLHF
v_call: TRBV12-3/TRBV12-4; d_call: NA; clone_size: NA; j_call: TRBJ1-3; cdr3_nt: TGTGCCAGCAGTTTTACAGGAAACACCATATATTTT; cdr3_aa: CASSFTGNTIYF
v_call: TRBV18; d_call: TRBD1; clone_size: NA; j_call: TRBJ1-2; cdr3_nt: TGTGCCAGCTCACCACCGACAGGGTCTCATGGCTACACCTTC; cdr3_aa: CASSPPTGSHGYTF
v_call: TRBV11-3; d_call: TRBD1; clone_size: NA; j_call: TRBJ1-2; cdr3_nt: TGTGCCAGCAGCTTAGCACAGGGGGCTAACTATGGCTACACCTTC; cdr3_aa: CASSLAQGANYGYTF
v_call: TRBV7-9; d_call: TRBD2; clone_size: NA; j_call: TRBJ2-5; cdr3_nt: TGTGCCAGCAGCTGGGCTAGCGGGGGGGCCTCGGCCCAGTACTTC; cdr3_aa: CASSWASGGASAQYF
v_call: TRBV5-1; d_call: NA; clone_size: NA; j_call: TRBJ2-1; cdr3_nt: TGCGCCAGCAGCTTCCGAGGGGACAATGAGCAGTTCTTC; cdr3_aa: CASSFRGDNEQFF
v_call: TRBV9; d_call: NA; clone_size: NA; j_call: TRBJ1-2; cdr3_nt: TGTGCCAGCCAGGGTTCGTATGGCTACACCTTC; cdr3_aa: CASQGSYGYTF
v_call: TRBV7-2; d_call: NA; clone_size: NA; j_call: TRBJ2-1; cdr3_nt: TGTGCCAGCAGCTTTGAGAGGGCAACCTACAATGAGCAGTTCTTC; cdr3_aa: CASSFERATYNEQFF
v_call: TRBV6-1; d_call: NA; clone_size: NA; j_call: TRBJ1-5; cdr3_nt: TGTGCCAGCAGTGACCAGAGAGGGAGCAATCAGCCCCAGCATTTT; cdr3_aa: CASSDQRGSNQPQHF
v_call: TRBV24-1; d_call: NA; clone_size: NA; j_call: TRBJ2-3; cdr3_nt: TGTGCCACCAGTGATCCCAACGGGCCCGGAGTAGATACGCAGTATTTT; cdr3_aa: CATSDPNGPGVDTQYF
v_call: TRBV4-3; d_call: NA; clone_size: NA; j_call: TRBJ1-5; cdr3_nt: TGCGCCAGCAGTAAGGGTCGGGATCAGCCCCAGCATTTT; cdr3_aa: CASSKGRDQPQHF
v_call: TRBV19; d_call: TRBD2; clone_size: NA; j_call: TRBJ2-3; cdr3_nt: TGTGCCAGTAGTTTGGGACTAGCGGGATTTGCGCAGTATTTT; cdr3_aa: CASSLGLAGFAQYF
v_call: TRBV19; d_call: TRBD2; clone_size: NA; j_call: TRBJ2-3; cdr3_nt: TGTGCCAGTACCGTAGGACTAGCGGGGGCCTACACAGATACGCAGTATTTT; cdr3_aa: CASTVGLAGAYTDTQYF
v_call: TRBV6-1; d_call: TRBD2; clone_size: NA; j_call: TRBJ2-2; cdr3_nt: TGTGCCAGCAGTGCCTGGGGGACTAGCGGCCTGAACACCGGGGAGCTGTTTTTT; cdr3_aa: CASSAWGTSGLNTGELFF
v_call: TRBV15; d_call: NA; clone_size: NA; j_call: TRBJ1-3; cdr3_nt: TGTGCCACCAGCAGAGATAGCGGGAAGGCTGGAAACACCATATATTTT; cdr3_aa: CATSRDSGKAGNTIYF
v_call: TRBV5-4; d_call: TRBD1; clone_size: NA; j_call: TRBJ2-5; cdr3_nt: TGTGCCAGCAGCTTGGGAACCCGGGGACAGGGAAGGGAGACCCAGTACTTC; cdr3_aa: CASSLGTRGQGRETQYF
v_call: TRBV24-1; d_call: NA; clone_size: NA; j_call: TRBJ2-1; cdr3_nt: TGTGCCACCAACGCCGGCCCCGGGAGTGAGCAGTTCTTC; cdr3_aa: CATNAGPGSEQFF
v_call: TRBV7-6; d_call: NA; clone_size: NA; j_call: TRBJ1-5; cdr3_nt: TGTGCCAGCAGCTTAGTTGGGGGTAATAGCAATCAGCCCCAGCATTTT; cdr3_aa: CASSLVGGNSNQPQHF
v_call: TRBV5-6; d_call: NA; clone_size: NA; j_call: TRBJ1-2; cdr3_nt: TGTGCCAGCAGCTTGGCCAGGGCCAACTATGGCTACACCTTC; cdr3_aa: CASSLARANYGYTF
v_call: TRBV30; d_call: NA; clone_size: NA; j_call: TRBJ1-1; cdr3_nt: TGTGCCTGGAGTGGCCTAAGAGAGTCGGAAGCTTTCTTT; cdr3_aa: CAWSGLRESEAFF
v_call: TRBV9; d_call: TRBD2; clone_size: NA; j_call: TRBJ2-3; cdr3_nt: TGTGCCAGCAGCCCCCGAGTAGCGGGGGGATCTAGCACAGATACGCAGTATTTT; cdr3_aa: CASSPRVAGGSSTDTQYF
v_call: TRBV10-1; d_call: TRBD1; clone_size: once; j_call: TRBJ2-1; cdr3_nt: TGCGCCAGCAGTGGGGCGAAACGGGAATACAGGGGGGCCTACAATGAGCAGTTCTTC; cdr3_aa: CASSGAKREYRGAYNEQFF